The 24 T cell receptor beta chains in this list originate from one sample, sequenced in a study of spatial heterogeneity in lung cancer. Time point of the sample: sample taken at primary tumor resection. No cell sorting; template was whole RNA from tumor, lung tissue or PBMC. MiXCR, run by TCRdb on the 5' RACE reads, gives a single entry per CDR3 protein. Of about 28,000 distinct CDR3 sequences in the sample, around 9.2% are singletons; the top ten hold around 36%. Sequencing used PBMCs, obtained at surgery. Every receptor here comes from a female donor with early-stage non-small cell lung cancer.

Here the CDR3 reads CSARDHAGGPNEQFF. The DNA for the CDR3 is TGCAGTGCTAGAGATCACGCGGGAGGGCCGAATGAGCAGTTCTTC. This sequence joins TRBV20-1 and TRBJ2-1, with TRBD2 matching over 9 bases. CDR1 DFQATT and CDR2 SNEGSKA come from the germline V gene (reference sequence). Trimming took 0 bases from V and 7 from J; bases not matched to a gene: 7. This CDR3 contains 15 residues.

This clonotype was found many times. The V and J genes are TRBV4-1 and TRBJ2-3, with D possibly being TRBD2 (6 bases). The CDR3 length is 16 residues. V was clipped by 5 bases and J by 2 bases, with 17 bases between them. Germline loops: CDR1 MGHRA, CDR2 YSYEKL. In DNA form, the CDR3 reads TGCGCCAGCAGCGAAAAACCCAGACTAGTCACAGATACGCAGTATTTT. It specifies CASSEKPRLVTDTQYF.

This clonotype occurred many times. The chain has TRBV5-6 and TRBJ2-5; no reliable D call. Germline CDR1 and CDR2: SGHDT and YYEEEE. Trimming cost V 1 base and J 5 bases, with 9 bases left between them. The CDR3 has 13 residues. The CDR3 DNA follows: TGTGCCAGCAGCTTGACTACCGGGGAGACCCAGTACTTC. It encodes CASSLTTGETQYF. Full variable domain (remainder filled in from reference TRBV5-6 and TRBJ2-5): DAGVTQSPTHLIKTRGQQVTLRCSPKSGHDTVSWYQQALGQGPQFIFQYYEEEERQRGNFPDRFSGHQFPNYSSELNVNALLLGDSALYLCASSLTTGETQYFGPGTRLLVL.

This chain links TRBV6-5 with TRBJ1-3; D not resolved. V lost 6 bases and J 0 bases, leaving 9 bases between the germline ends. The CDR3 runs to 14 residues. Germline assignment: CDR1 MNHEY and CDR2 SVGAGI. The CDR3 loop is CASRSRISGNTIYF. CDR3 DNA sequence: TGTGCCAGCAGGTCCAGGATCTCTGGAAACACCATATATTTT.

Only a few counts were recorded for this clonotype. The chain joins TRBV12-3 or TRBV12-4 to TRBJ2-1; TRBD2 aligns across 12 bases. The CDR3 loop spans 16 amino acids. The trim removed 6 bases at V and 8 bases at J, leaving 11 bases unmatched. This CDR3 is CASSMTSGRSGDEQFF. The CDR3 nucleotides are TGTGCCAGCAGCATGACTAGCGGGAGATCGGGGGATGAGCAGTTCTTC.

This clonotype appeared many times. The V gene is TRBV6-1, the J gene TRBJ2-1, with D hard to call. Germline lookup yields CDR1 MNHNS and CDR2 SASEGT. The CDR3 is 11 amino acids. V was cut by 2 bases and J by 9 bases, with 5 bases left in between. In DNA, the CDR3 is TGTGCCAGCAGTGAATTTAGTGAGCAGTTCTTC. Its translation: CASSEFSEQFF.

A few counts support this clonotype. This rearrangement joins TRBV12-5 to TRBJ2-3, with 9 bases aligning to TRBD2. V lost 10 bases and J lost 2; bases outside the gene matches: 10. Germline V lookup: CDR1 LGHNT, CDR2 FRNRAP. The CDR3 totals 15 residues. The CDR3 reads CATQPSGMYTDTQYF. The CDR3 nucleotides are TGTGCTACCCAGCCTAGCGGGATGTACACAGATACGCAGTATTTT.

V and J are TRBV25-1 and TRBJ2-1, with D possibly being TRBD2 (5 bases). The CDR3 spans 12 residues. Germline lookup yields CDR1 MGHDK and CDR2 SYGVNS. V dropped 6 bases and J dropped 10 bases, with 13 bases sitting between them. CDR3 sequence: CASSWSGSEQFF. The CDR3 DNA is TGTGCCAGCAGCTGGTCGGGGAGCGAGCAGTTCTTC.

This clonotype was detected ten times or more. This chain connects TRBV28 to TRBJ2-7; 11 bases are shared with TRBD2. J lost 3 bases, V lost 4 bases, and 8 bases had no gene match. Germline CDR1 reads MDHEN; CDR2 reads SYDVKM. The CDR3 runs 16 residues. CDR3 region: CASSSPPGTSGYEQYF. For the CDR3, the DNA is TGTGCCAGCAGTTCACCACCCGGGACTAGCGGCTACGAGCAGTACTTC.

V is TRBV11-3 and J is TRBJ1-6; D unclear. Germline CDR1 is SGHNT and CDR2 is YENEEA. The V end was cut by 2 bases, the J end by 0 bases, with 14 bases between. This CDR3 region has 18 residues. In nucleotides, the CDR3 is TGTGCCAGCAGCTTAAATAAGATGGGTGTCTCCTATAATTCACCCCTCCACTTT. Translating it yields CASSLNKMGVSYNSPLHF.

This clonotype was counted at least ten times. The rearrangement joins TRBV12-3 or TRBV12-4 to TRBJ2-2, with a tentative D call TRBD1 (5 bases). This CDR3 spans 14 amino acids. V lost 4 bases and J lost 0, with 6 bases in between. The DNA for the CDR3 is TGTGCCAGCAGTTCCAGGGCGAACACCGGGGAGCTGTTTTTT. Translating it yields CASSSRANTGELFF.

The chain uses TRBV24-1 and TRBJ1-2; D is unclear. Germline CDR1 reads KGHDR; CDR2 reads SFDVKD. V dropped 4 bases and J dropped 0 bases, with 14 bases sitting between them. The CDR3 loop spans 16 amino acids. CDR3 sequence: CATSESGLSTNYGYTF. CDR3 bases: TGTGCCACCAGTGAATCAGGCCTCTCAACTAACTATGGCTACACCTTC.

This clonotype came up many times. CDR3 sequence reads: CATSVGIAGVNEQFF. DNA of the CDR3: TGTGCCACCAGTGTCGGGATAGCGGGAGTTAATGAGCAGTTCTTC. This chain connects TRBV24-1 to TRBJ2-1; 9 bases align to TRBD2. Germline V gene data show CDR1 as KGHDR and CDR2 as SFDVKD. This CDR3 has 15 residues. V dropped 5 bases and J dropped 7; count of bases not matched to a gene: 8.

This clonotype was seen repeatedly, ten times or more. The chain couples TRBV19 to TRBJ2-2; 8 bases match TRBD2. V lost 7 bases to trimming and J lost 1 base; unmatched junction nucleotides: 8. Germline CDR1 and CDR2: LNHDA and SQIVND (reference sequence). The CDR3 sequence is 16 residues long. In DNA, the CDR3 is TGTGCCAGTATCGACTTTCTAGCGGGGAACACCGGGGAGCTGTTTTTT. Its protein product is CASIDFLAGNTGELFF.

The rearrangement uses TRBV18 and TRBJ1-1, with D possibly being TRBD1 (5 bases). Germline values: CDR1 KGHSH, CDR2 LQKENI. Trimming removed 2 bases from V and 0 bases from J, with 7 bases in between. The CDR3 sequence is 14 residues long. CDR3 sequence reads: CASSPGGMNTEAFF. DNA for the CDR3: TGTGCCAGCTCACCAGGGGGGATGAACACTGAAGCTTTCTTT.

This clonotype was seen once. The J gene is TRBJ2-5, the V gene TRBV11-2; no clear D. This CDR3 is built from 13 residues. The V gene's germline CDR1 is SGHAT and CDR2 FQNNGV. V lost 3 bases and J 9 bases, leaving 14 bases between the germline ends. CDR3 sequence: CASSLVSIRAQYF. The CDR3 nucleotides are TGTGCCAGCAGCTTGGTTAGCATCCGAGCCCAGTACTTC.

Details on this clonotype: A much larger clone differs by one base, so this may be a read error. The chain uses TRBV23-1 and TRBJ1-2; D is uncertain. TRBV23-1 is designated an ORF whose function remains uncertain. CDR3 length equals 12 residues. The chain's CDR3 is CVSSQSAGGYTF. The CDR3 DNA follows: TGCGTCAGCAGTCAATCAGCGGGAGGCTACACCTTC.

Many counts were recorded for this clonotype. The chain joins TRBV12-3 or TRBV12-4 to TRBJ2-5, with D unclear. The CDR3 has 15 residues. V shed 0 bases and J shed 2 bases, with 10 bases lying between them. CDR3 loop: CASSLAGSGQETQYF. The CDR3 nucleotides are TGTGCCAGCAGTTTAGCGGGATCGGGTCAAGAGACCCAGTACTTC.

This clonotype was counted at least ten times. V and J are TRBV16 and TRBJ2-7; a possible D gene is TRBD2 (6 bases). Trimming removed 4 bases from V and 1 base from J, with 14 bases in between. Germline V CDR1 and CDR2: KGHSY, FQNENV. CDR3 length: 15 amino acids. The CDR3 protein is CASSPPWGESYEQYF. CDR3 coding DNA: TGTGCCAGCAGCCCCCCCTGGGGGGAATCCTACGAGCAGTACTTC.

This clonotype was picked up many times. This chain uses TRBV2 with TRBJ1-4, with a weak D call TRBD1 (6 bases). CDR1 SNHLY and CDR2 FYNNEI come from the germline V gene. The CDR3 length is 13 residues. Between the trimmed V and J ends, which lost 6 bases and 7 bases, there was a span of 12 bases. CDR3 loop: CASRPGQIEKLFF. In DNA form, the CDR3 reads TGTGCCAGCAGACCCGGACAGATTGAAAAACTGTTTTTT.

This clonotype showed up many times. The CDR3 loop reads CASIAGETQYF. The CDR3, as DNA: TGTGCCAGCATCGCTGGGGAGACCCAGTACTTC. This chain uses TRBV25-1 with TRBJ2-5; the D is unclear. Germline assignment: CDR1 MGHDK and CDR2 SYGVNS. This CDR3 region has 11 residues. The germline V and J ends were trimmed by 7 bases and 5 bases, with 8 bases remaining between them.

This clonotype was seen only a few times. This chain links TRBV10-3 with TRBJ1-2; unclear D gene. The length of the CDR3 is 15 residues. CDR1 is ENHRY, CDR2 SYGVKD, per germline. Trimming pared 10 bases from V and 1 base from J, leaving 19 bases between. The CDR3 here is CATQRDGGVNYGYTF. Here the CDR3 DNA reads TGTGCCACACAAAGAGACGGCGGCGTTAACTATGGCTACACCTTC.

A few counts support this clonotype. V usage is TRBV2 and J usage is TRBJ1-1; tentative D call: TRBD1 (5 bases). Per the germline V gene, CDR1 is SNHLY and CDR2 is FYNNEI. Trimming pared 5 bases from V and 0 bases from J, leaving 10 bases between. The CDR3 runs to 14 residues. DNA of the CDR3: TGTGCCAGCAGTTGGGACTCCATGAACACTGAAGCTTTCTTT. Amino acid sequence: CASSWDSMNTEAFF.

This clonotype appeared many times. The chain recombines TRBV7-8 with TRBJ1-5; 9 bases are a match to TRBD1. The length of the CDR3 is 15 residues. The V gene end was trimmed by 4 bases and the J gene end by 6 bases; junction bases not matched to a gene: 7. Germline V gene lookup returns CDR1 SGHVS and CDR2 FQNEAQ. CDR3 sequence reads: CASSYTTGGVQPQHF. The CDR3 DNA is TGTGCCAGCAGCTATACAACAGGGGGCGTTCAGCCCCAGCATTTT.